One sample yielded the 30 T cell receptor beta chains listed below, sequenced in a study of Ad26.COV2.S vaccination and SARS-CoV-2 variants. TCRdb keeps only in-frame clones here, not all; method: immunoSEQ multiplex PCR. In the table there are around 370,000 clones, roughly nine tenths of which are singletons. The sample was peripheral blood, taken after recovery from COVID-19. These receptors came from a human donor who had recovered from COVID-19.

With regard to this clone: At one boundary the junction diverges from the germline segment, which might be a read error. Within the sample, other DNA sequences also encode this same CDR3. The CDR3 reads CASSYLETQYF. The CDR3 nucleotides read TGCGCCAGCAGTTACTTGGAGACCCAGTACTTC. The chain employs TRBV6-5 and TRBJ2-5; D remains ambiguous. The CDR3 consists of 11 residues. The germline gives CDR1 MNHEY, CDR2 SVGAGI.

This clone was found a few times. V gene TRBV14 combines with J gene TRBJ1-1; no firm D call. The CDR3 consists of 13 residues. Trimming took off 0 bases at V and 8 bases at J, with 10 bases between the two ends. Germline V gene lookup returns CDR1 SGHDN and CDR2 FVKESK. CDR3 region: CASSQDMVQEAFF. The CDR3 coding sequence is TGTGCCAGCAGCCAAGATATGGTTCAGGAAGCTTTCTTT. Full variable domain (rest looked up from reference TRBV14 and TRBJ1-1): EAGVTQFPSHSVIEKGQTVTLRCDPISGHDNLYWYRRVMGKEIKFLLHFVKESKQDESGMPNNRFLAERTGGTYSTLKVQPAELEDSGVYFCASSQDMVQEAFFGQGTRLTVV.

The chain has TRBV5-4 and TRBJ1-2; D is unclear. This CDR3 spans 11 amino acids. Deletions cut 1 base from V and 8 bases from J, with 6 bases between. Per germline, CDR1 SGHNT and CDR2 YYREEE (reference sequence). Here the CDR3 DNA reads TGTGCCAGCAGCTTGAATGAGGGCTACACCTTC. Amino acid sequence: CASSLNEGYTF.

The chain is built from TRBV2 and TRBJ2-3; D unresolved. Germline CDR1 and CDR2: SNHLY and FYNNEI. V was cut by 1 base and J by 1 base, with 12 bases left in between. This CDR3 is built from 16 residues. The CDR3 coding sequence is TGTGCCAGCAGTGAAGTACTCCTCTGGGGCACAGATACGCAGTATTTT. It specifies CASSEVLLWGTDTQYF.

The chain combines TRBV19 with TRBJ1-5; D is uncertain. This CDR3 has 12 residues. Trimming left V 7 bases short and J 4 bases short, with 8 bases between. Germline V gene sequence: CDR1 LNHDA, CDR2 SQIVND (reference sequence). CDR3 sequence: CASTVQNQPQHF. Here the CDR3 DNA reads TGTGCCAGTACGGTACAGAATCAGCCCCAGCATTTT.

In this sample, this clone turned up once. The chain combines TRBV6-5 with TRBJ1-1, with a tentative D call TRBD1 (5 bases). V lost 2 bases and J 5 bases, leaving 9 bases between the germline ends. The V gene's germline CDR1 is MNHEY and CDR2 SVGAGI. There are 13 residues in the CDR3. The CDR3 reads CASSYRRVTEAFF. CDR3 bases: TGTGCCAGCAGTTACCGCAGGGTTACTGAAGCTTTCTTT.

The chain recombines TRBV14 with TRBJ2-1; TRBD2 matches at 9 bases. Germline CDR1 is SGHDN and CDR2 is FVKESK. Trimming at V came to 0 bases and at J to 9 bases, leaving 6 bases not matched to a gene. The CDR3 is made up of 15 amino acids. This CDR3 is CASSQEGAGGPEQFF. CDR3 sequence (DNA): TGTGCCAGCAGCCAAGAGGGAGCGGGGGGTCCTGAGCAGTTCTTC.

J is TRBJ1-1 and V is TRBV5-1; maybe TRBD1 (5 bases). CDR3 size: 14 residues. Per the germline V gene, CDR1 is SGHRS and CDR2 is YFSETQ. V lost 0 bases, J lost 6 bases, and 12 bases lay in between. For the CDR3, the DNA is TGCGCCAGCAGCTTGGCCAGGGAAGTGGCTGAAGCTTTCTTT. Translation: CASSLAREVAEAFF.

The chain recombines TRBV6-2 or TRBV6-3 with TRBJ1-2; 9 bases are shared with TRBD1. The V segment lost 2 bases and the J segment 2 bases; nucleotides outside the gene matches: 3. The CDR3 has 15 amino acids. Germline assignment: CDR1 MNHEY and CDR2 SVGEGT. The CDR3 coding sequence is TGTGCCAGCAGTTACACCGGGACAGGGAACTATGGCTACACCTTC. This translates into CASSYTGTGNYGYTF.

The chain combines TRBV18 with TRBJ2-5, with D maybe TRBD2 (6 bases). CDR1 and CDR2 from the germline V gene are KGHSH and LQKENI. V lost 4 bases, J lost 3 bases, and 9 bases lay in between. This CDR3 is built from 13 residues. The CDR3 nucleotides are TGTGCCAGCTCACTGGGGACTGAAGAGACCCAGTACTTC. Translation: CASSLGTEETQYF.

The V and J genes are TRBV6-2 or TRBV6-3 and TRBJ2-7; possible D gene TRBD2, 5 bases. Trimming stripped 4 bases from V and 10 bases from J, with 14 bases between. The CDR3 contains 12 residues. Looked up from germline, CDR1 is MNHEY and CDR2 is SVGEGT. The CDR3 nucleotides are TGTGCCAGCAGTTCTTCAGACGGGGAACAGTACTTC. This sequence encodes CASSSSDGEQYF.

The chain couples TRBV7-2 to TRBJ2-2; 8 positions agree with TRBD1. V was clipped by 2 bases and J by 4 bases; unmatched bases: 9. The CDR3 length is 17 residues. The germline gives CDR1 SGHTA, CDR2 FQGNSA. The CDR3, as DNA: TGTGCCAGCAGCTTACCCGACAGGGGCTTTGGCACCGGGGAGCTGTTTTTT. This sequence encodes CASSLPDRGFGTGELFF.

The chain recombines TRBV11-2 with TRBJ2-2; TRBD1 aligns across 7 bases. V trimming: 0 bases; J trimming: 2 bases; junction bases outside the gene matches: 3. The CDR3 spans 16 residues. The germline V gene encodes CDR1 SGHAT and CDR2 FQNNGV. DNA for the CDR3: TGTGCCAGCAGCTTAGACAGGGGGTTTAACACCGGGGAGCTGTTTTTT. Encoded protein: CASSLDRGFNTGELFF.

The chain employs TRBV7-2 and TRBJ2-7, with D tentatively TRBD2 (6 bases). This CDR3 spans 16 amino acids. Germline loops: CDR1 SGHTA, CDR2 FQGNSA. Between the trimmed V and J ends, which lost 6 bases and 2 bases, there was a span of 20 bases. The CDR3 DNA reads TGTGCCAGCAGGCAGGTGACCCGGGGGTTAGCCTACGAGCAGTACTTC. It encodes CASRQVTRGLAYEQYF.

V usage is TRBV19 and J usage is TRBJ1-5; 10 nucleotides align to TRBD1. CDR1 is LNHDA and CDR2 is SQIVND in the germline V gene (reference sequence). V shed 5 bases and J 4 bases; nucleotides not matched to a gene: 5. The CDR3 is 15 amino acids. The CDR3 is CASSPGQGDNQPQHF. In nucleotides, the CDR3 is TGTGCCAGTAGTCCAGGACAGGGGGATAATCAGCCCCAGCATTTT.

This chain connects TRBV6-2 or TRBV6-3 to TRBJ1-6; 9 bases are shared with TRBD1. Trimming cost V 5 bases and J 5 bases; bases outside gene matches: 7. Germline-derived CDR1 and CDR2 are MNHEY and SVGEGT. The CDR3 covers 16 residues. The CDR3 nucleotides read TGTGCCAGCAGTACGCCCGGGACAGGGAATAATTCACCCCTCCACTTT. This codes for CASSTPGTGNNSPLHF.

In DNA, the CDR3 is TGCAGTGCCGGAGACAGGGACGGCTACACCTTC. Its protein is CSAGDRDGYTF. The rearrangement uses TRBV20-1 and TRBJ1-2; 7 bases match TRBD1. J gave up 8 bases and V 6 bases, and 6 bases lay outside the gene matches. Germline CDR1 DFQATT, CDR2 SNEGSKA (reference sequence). The CDR3 is 11 amino acids.

J is TRBJ1-3 and V is TRBV7-9; D is ambiguous. The CDR3 runs 16 residues. From germline, CDR1 is SEHNR and CDR2 FQNEAQ (reference sequence). V gave up 1 base and J gave up 0 bases, with 10 bases separating them. This CDR3 reads CASSLEAASSGNTIYF. In DNA form, the CDR3 reads TGTGCCAGCAGCTTAGAGGCAGCTAGCTCTGGAAACACCATATATTTT.

The chain recombines TRBV4-1 with TRBJ1-3; no reliable D call. The CDR3 runs 15 residues. The germline CDR1 and CDR2 sequences are MGHRA and YSYEKL. V was cut by 2 bases and J by 0 bases, with 8 bases left in between. The CDR3 DNA reads TGCGCCAGCAGCCAATGGTCGGGCTCTGGAAACACCATATATTTT. It encodes CASSQWSGSGNTIYF.

The V gene is TRBV10-1, the J gene TRBJ2-1; TRBD2 aligns across 12 bases. Germline values: CDR1 WNHNN, CDR2 SYGVQD (reference sequence). After removal of 5 bases from V and 1 base from J, the junction contained 3 bases not matched to a gene. This CDR3 comprises 16 residues. CDR3 amino acids: CASSSGLAGSYNEQFF. In DNA form, the CDR3 reads TGCGCCAGCAGTTCGGGACTAGCGGGTTCCTACAATGAGCAGTTCTTC.

The chain combines TRBV6-6 with TRBJ2-2; D is uncertain. The V end lost 5 bases, the J end lost 6 bases, and 10 bases lay between the germline ends. Germline CDR1 reads MNHNY; CDR2 reads SVGAGI (reference sequence). This CDR3 comprises 13 residues. CDR3 amino acids: CASSPGRPGELFF. In DNA form, the CDR3 reads TGTGCCAGCAGTCCCGGACGCCCCGGGGAGCTGTTTTTT.

This sequence joins TRBV4-3 and TRBJ1-4; unclear D gene. This CDR3 is 17 amino acids long. In germline, CDR1 is LGHNA, CDR2 YSLEER. The V and J ends lost 0 bases and 8 bases respectively, with 19 bases between them. CDR3 nucleotide sequence: TGCGCCAGCAGCCAAGATGACCCCCCTCCTATCCTCGAAAAACTGTTTTTT. Encoded protein: CASSQDDPPPILEKLFF.

This chain joins TRBV11-2 and TRBJ1-3; no definite D call. CDR1 is SGHAT, CDR2 FQNNGV, per germline. The CDR3 sequence is 15 residues long. V shed 2 bases and J shed 10 bases, with 18 bases lying between them. The CDR3 nucleotides read TGTGCCAGCAGCTTAACTGGGAACGAGGGTAGAACCATATATTTT. Its translation: CASSLTGNEGRTIYF.

This chain connects TRBV7-8 to TRBJ1-4, with D unclear. Trimming cost V 2 bases and J 0 bases, with 4 bases left between them. The CDR3 spans 14 residues. The germline V gene has CDR1 SGHVS and CDR2 FQNEAQ. This CDR3 is CASSLPTTNEKLFF. For the CDR3, the DNA is TGTGCCAGCAGCTTACCAACAACTAATGAAAAACTGTTTTTT.

The genes are TRBV25-1 and TRBJ1-2; possible D gene TRBD1, 5 bases. Per germline, CDR1 MGHDK and CDR2 SYGVNS. CDR3 size: 12 residues. V was clipped by 2 bases and J by 6 bases, with 7 bases between them. For the CDR3, the DNA is TGTGCCAGCAGTGAACAGGGCGATGGCTACACCTTC. This sequence encodes CASSEQGDGYTF.

The sample holds one count of this clone. V and J are TRBV13 and TRBJ2-5; the match to TRBD2 covers 8 bases. CDR1 and CDR2 from the germline V gene are PRHDT and FYEKMQ (reference sequence). CDR3 size: 15 residues. Trimming cost V 4 bases and J 1 base; bases outside gene matches: 5. Here the CDR3 reads CASSYRGGRQETQYF. The CDR3 DNA follows: TGTGCCAGCAGCTACCGGGGGGGCCGCCAAGAGACCCAGTACTTC.

This rearrangement joins TRBV9 to TRBJ1-2; D call uncertain. Germline assignment: CDR1 SGDLS and CDR2 YYNGEE. The V gene lost 7 bases and the J gene lost 2 bases, with 6 bases spanning the gap. There are 11 residues in the CDR3. The chain's CDR3 is CASGSNYGYTF. DNA for the CDR3: TGTGCCAGCGGGAGCAACTATGGCTACACCTTC.

The CDR3 loop is CASAQGATNEKLFF. The CDR3 DNA reads as TGTGCCAGCGCCCAGGGTGCAACTAATGAAAAACTGTTTTTT. The chain has TRBV18 and TRBJ1-4, with D possibly TRBD1 on 5 matching bases. CDR3 length equals 14 residues. Deletions cut 8 bases from V and 0 bases from J, with 10 bases between. The germline gives CDR1 KGHSH, CDR2 LQKENI.

About this clone: One end of the junction does not line up with germline, which may come from a read error. Other DNA sequences within the sample encode an identical CDR3. V and J are TRBV5-6 and TRBJ2-7; D is uncertain. This CDR3 contains 11 residues. CDR1 and CDR2 (germline): SGHDT, YYEEEE. The CDR3 DNA is TGTGCCAGTAGCTTGGTTTCCGAGCAGTACTTC. Translated: CASSLVSEQYF.

The J gene is TRBJ1-1, the V gene TRBV6-5; D is possibly TRBD1 (5 bases). Looked up from germline, CDR1 is MNHEY and CDR2 is SVGAGI. This CDR3 contains 15 residues. V lost 6 bases to trimming and J lost 4 bases, with 18 bases between them. CDR3 sequence reads: CASRTKGKRATEAFF. The CDR3 nucleotides read TGTGCCAGCAGGACTAAGGGGAAAAGGGCCACTGAAGCTTTCTTT.